This TCR beta chain comes out of a study of shared clonotypes between healthy human individuals (dated by TCRdb to about 2020). At the level of the whole study: The cohort comprised a couple of women and a few men aged 18 to 49 years. For each donor, CD4 naive and CD4 memory were each given three plates, CD8 naive was given two plates, and CD8 memory was given one plate. Blood TCR repertoires of five healthy adults were deeply sequenced to estimate repertoire size and the extent of clonotype sharing between individuals. To increase sequencing depth and limit assay-specific biases, different laboratories used diverse techniques to prepare libraries and sequence TCR repertoires. Each donor's leukapheresis produced roughly between about 0.9 and 9.5 billion PBMCs.

The donors were healthy, HIV-negative adults with no recently reported acute infections or vaccinations. Only Caucasian adults living in Nashville, Tennessee, USA were represented among the donors. CD4+ T cells were enriched by magnetic negative selection, after which naive cells were positively selected on CD45RA and the negative fraction was taken as the memory subset. Blood was obtained by leukapheresis, after which PBMCs were separated by Ficoll-Histopaque density gradient centrifugation and cryopreserved in liquid nitrogen vapor phase. Analytical flow cytometry was used to check the purity and quantity of every magnetically sorted T cell population. Each sorted fraction had its genomic DNA isolated and then quantified by UV absorbance on a Nanodrop 2000c. A note on this clone: Its specific antigen is unknown. Base qualities are missing; no much larger clone stands one base away.

CDR1 is given as GTSNPN and CDR2 as SVGIG, both from the germline V gene (reference sequence). The CDR3 measures 13 amino acids from cysteine to phenylalanine. Only the CDR3 region is kept as DNA, spanning 39 bases read in frame from base 1. V loses 0 bases of germline sequence and J loses 6 bases, and the interval between the two ends is 8 bases. General findings and caveats noted by the study authors: Incomplete sequencing was indicated by rarefaction of sorted-subset datasets, despite the large sequencing depth. Only blood was sampled, and tissue TCR repertoires likely differ from those in blood. Compared with non-shared clonotypes, clonotypes shared by all four sorted-subset donors had higher generation probabilities. Approximately 5% of naive CD4, 3.5% of naive CD8, approximately 2% of memory CD4, and approximately 0.4% of memory CD8 clonotypes were shared across several donors. Because the study included a small number of donors, the genetic and exposure-history diversity represented was limited. Naive subsets generally had larger estimated clonotype richness than memory subsets did. Pairwise subsampling led to the expectation that sequencing depth would affect the degree of clonotype sharing among donors.

Using the deep immunoSEQ assay, TCR CDR3 regions were amplified from genomic DNA by multiplex PCR. Extracted genomic DNA from each cell subset was distributed evenly across all wells of several immunoSEQ 96-well plates, and each plate was treated as a replicate. For sorted subsets, 200 to 250 ng genomic DNA, equal to 30,000 to 35,000 T cell genomes, was loaded into each replicate PCR. Purified libraries were quantified with a Qubit 3.0 fluorometer, sized on a Bioanalyzer 2100, and re-quantified with the KAPA Library Quantification kit. A separate single-read 150-cycle Illumina NextSeq 550 flow cell was used to sequence each immunoSEQ 96-well plate. In the original analysis: The immunoSEQ output contained only junctional sequences without quality scores, so filtering could not match that applied to full-length reads. Sequences were annotated with PyIR, a Python wrapper for IgBLAST v1.9, and V/J genes and CDR3 were assigned using IMGT germline references. Reads were removed for weak V/J assignments (E-value above 1e-6), missing CDR3, stop codons, out-of-frame junctions, or ambiguous translated residues. A V3J clonotype was defined by an identical inferred V gene, J gene, and CDR3 amino acid sequence. Percentage overlap between repertoires was computed as shared unique clonotypes divided by the size of the smaller repertoire. Repertoire richness was assessed with RTK rarefaction, the Chao1 estimator, and Recon v2.1 estimates of unobserved clonotypes. OLGA was used to compute generation probabilities for all TCRbeta clonotypes that the gDNA method yielded from several donors. Sourced from immuneACCESS, this table was stored by TCRdb with only in-frame sequences that have V and J called. A share of the clones is absent; for the studies checked, an unresolved V gene accounts for under half, and the remainder has no known explanation. From that table come the V and J calls and clone size; the DNA was used to work out D and trimming. The sample table records just over 2,000,000 clones; 95% of these occur just once. The ten largest account for around 0.13% of the sample.

This receptor was taken from a man younger than 35 in good health. Sequencing was done on a sample of naive CD4+ T cells sorted from blood. Sample cell subset or site, as interpreted from the label and publication: CD45RA+ positively selected. The rearranged segments are TRBV30 and TRBJ2-2; tentative D gene TRBD2, with 6 bases matching. The DNA reads as follows: TGTGCCTGGAGTGTACTAGCTCCCGGGGAGCTGTTTTTT. This sequence encodes CAWSVLAPGELFF.